This T cell receptor (beta chain) was sequenced for a study of blood T cell repertoires in COVID-19. Assay: immunoSEQ multiplex PCR; the TCRdb copy retains only in-frame clones and omits some. The sample yields 50,000 to 60,000 clones, around 84% seen once. This CDR3 region has 15 residues. CDR1 and CDR2 (germline): SGHAT, FQNNGV. V lost 6 bases and J lost 5; bases outside the gene matches: 11. The rearrangement joins TRBV11-2 to TRBJ2-5, with 8 nucleotides matching TRBD1. The TCR sequence derives from a human donor in a cohort sampled during active or convalescent COVID-19. The sample comprised peripheral blood. The CDR3 nucleotides are TGTGCCAGCAGTCCATCCACAGGGGGTGGGGAGACCCAGTACTTC. It codes for CASSPSTGGGETQYF. Variable domain in full (rest from reference TRBV11-2 and TRBJ2-5): EAGVAQSPRYKIIEKRQSVAFWCNPISGHATLYWYQQILGQGPKLLIQFQNNGVVDDSQLPKDRFSAERLKGVDSTLKIQPAKLEDSAVYLCASSPSTGGGETQYFGPGTRLLVL.